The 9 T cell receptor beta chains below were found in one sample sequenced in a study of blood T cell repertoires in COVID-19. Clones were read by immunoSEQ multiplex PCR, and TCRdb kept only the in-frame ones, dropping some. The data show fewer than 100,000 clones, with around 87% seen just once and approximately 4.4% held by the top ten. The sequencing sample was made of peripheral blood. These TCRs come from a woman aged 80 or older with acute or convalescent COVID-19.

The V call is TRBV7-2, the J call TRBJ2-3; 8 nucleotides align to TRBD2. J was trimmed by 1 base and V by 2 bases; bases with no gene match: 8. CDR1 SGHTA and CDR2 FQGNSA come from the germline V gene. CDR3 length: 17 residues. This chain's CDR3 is CASSLRAAGGRTDTQYF. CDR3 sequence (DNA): TGTGCCAGCAGCTTAAGGGCGGCGGGGGGCCGCACAGATACGCAGTATTTT. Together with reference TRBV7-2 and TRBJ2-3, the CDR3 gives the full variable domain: GAGVSQSPSNKVTEKGKDVELRCDPISGHTALYWYRQSLGQGLEFLIYFQGNSAPDKSGLPSDRFSAERTGGSVSTLTIQRTQQEDSAVYLCASSLRAAGGRTDTQYFGPGTRLTVL.

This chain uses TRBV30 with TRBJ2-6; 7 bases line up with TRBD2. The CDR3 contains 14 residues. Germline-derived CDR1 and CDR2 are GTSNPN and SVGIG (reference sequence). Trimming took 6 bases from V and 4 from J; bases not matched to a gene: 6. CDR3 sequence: CACPTGRGANVLTF. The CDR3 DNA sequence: TGTGCCTGCCCGACCGGGAGGGGGGCCAACGTCCTGACTTTC.

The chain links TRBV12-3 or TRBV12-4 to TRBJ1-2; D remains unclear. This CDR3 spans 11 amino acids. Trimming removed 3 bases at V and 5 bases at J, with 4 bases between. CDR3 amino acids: CASSLRYGYTF. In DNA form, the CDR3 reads TGTGCCAGCAGTTTGCGGTATGGCTACACCTTC.

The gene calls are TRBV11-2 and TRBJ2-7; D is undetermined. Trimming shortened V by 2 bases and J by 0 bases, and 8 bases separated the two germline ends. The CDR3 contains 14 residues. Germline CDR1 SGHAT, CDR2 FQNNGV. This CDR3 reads CASSLLPSSYEQYF. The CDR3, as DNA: TGTGCCAGCAGCTTACTTCCTAGCTCCTACGAGCAGTACTTC.

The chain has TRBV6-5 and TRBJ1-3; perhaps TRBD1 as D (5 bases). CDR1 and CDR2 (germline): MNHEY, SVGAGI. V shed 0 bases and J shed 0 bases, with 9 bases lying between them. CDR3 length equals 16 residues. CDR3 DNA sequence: TGTGCCAGCAGTTACTCGGGAGGGGCCTCTGGAAACACCATATATTTT. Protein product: CASSYSGGASGNTIYF.

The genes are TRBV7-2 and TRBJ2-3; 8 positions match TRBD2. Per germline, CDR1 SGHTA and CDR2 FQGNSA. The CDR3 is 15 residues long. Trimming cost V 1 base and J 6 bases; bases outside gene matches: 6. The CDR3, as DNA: TGTGCCAGCAGCTTAGTTGCGGGGGGCTGGGATACGCAGTATTTT. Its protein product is CASSLVAGGWDTQYF.

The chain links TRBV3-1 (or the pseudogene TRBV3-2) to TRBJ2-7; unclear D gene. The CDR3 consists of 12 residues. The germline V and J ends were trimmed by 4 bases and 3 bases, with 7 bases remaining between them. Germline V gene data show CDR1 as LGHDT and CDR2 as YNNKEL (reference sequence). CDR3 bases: TGTGCCAGCAGCCTCCAGAACTACGAGCAGTACTTC. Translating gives CASSLQNYEQYF.

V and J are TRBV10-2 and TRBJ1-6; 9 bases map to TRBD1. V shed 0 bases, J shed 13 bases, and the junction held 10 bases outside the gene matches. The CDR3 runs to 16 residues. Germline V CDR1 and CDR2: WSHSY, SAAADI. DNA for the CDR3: TGCGCCAGCAGTGAGTCTGTCGGGACAGGGTATGGTCCCCTCCACTTT. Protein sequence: CASSESVGTGYGPLHF.

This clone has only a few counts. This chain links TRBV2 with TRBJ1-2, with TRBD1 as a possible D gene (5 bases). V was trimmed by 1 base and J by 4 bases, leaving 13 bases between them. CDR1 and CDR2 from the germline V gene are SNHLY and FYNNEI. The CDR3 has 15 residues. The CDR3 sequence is CASSEGGRGFYGYTF. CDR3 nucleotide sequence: TGTGCCAGCAGTGAAGGCGGGAGGGGTTTCTATGGCTACACCTTC.